Listed below are T cell receptor beta chains from one sample, sequenced in a study of blood T cells in healthy people across ages. Via MiXCR, TCRdb re-called the 5' RACE reads, giving one row per CDR3 protein. Counted here are about 720,000 distinct CDR3 sequences, about 20% occurring once; the ten biggest clones make up roughly 22%. Sequenced: blood. The receptor set was obtained from an older man in good health. CDR3s include the opening cysteine and the closing phenylalanine or tryptophan. A D gene is named only where the DNA matches it firmly. Size is omitted from some rows. Given values are once, few, many or a class for expanded clones.

length	D	V	size	J	DNA	CDR3
14	TRBD2	TRBV20-1	NA	TRBJ2-3	TGCAGTGCTAGACGGCTAGCGGGAAGAGATACGCAGTATTTT	CSARRLAGRDTQYF
13	NA	TRBV29-1	NA	TRBJ2-1	TGCAGCGTTGTTTGGGAGCCGTACAATGAGCAGTTCTTC	CSVVWEPYNEQFF
16	TRBD1	TRBV5-6	NA	TRBJ2-1	TGTGCCAGCAGCTTTGGAACAGGGGGCCTGTACAATGAGCAGTTCTTC	CASSFGTGGLYNEQFF
17	NA	TRBV3-1	NA	TRBJ1-1	TGTGCCAGCAGCCAAACTTACGCGGTCCCCCTGAACACTGAAGCTTTCTTT	CASSQTYAVPLNTEAFF
18	TRBD2	TRBV7-2	few	TRBJ2-1	TGTGCCAGCAGCTTAGCGCGACTAGCGGGCGCGGCCTACAATGAGCAGTTCTTC	CASSLARLAGAAYNEQFF
15	TRBD1	TRBV28	few	TRBJ1-5	TGTGCCAGCAGTTCAGGGGGTCGGGGCAATCAGCCCCAGCATTTT	CASSSGGRGNQPQHF
15	NA	TRBV7-9	few	TRBJ2-3	TGTGCCAGCAGCTTAGGAACACGGAGCACAGATACGCAGTATTTT	CASSLGTRSTDTQYF
16	TRBD1	TRBV20-1	NA	TRBJ1-2	TGCAGTGCTAGAGATATCCGGGACAGGGGGACCTATGGCTACACCTTC	CSARDIRDRGTYGYTF
14	NA	TRBV6-6	many	TRBJ1-2	TGTGCCAGCAGTTACTCTCAGACTAACTATGGCTACACCTTC	CASSYSQTNYGYTF
14	NA	TRBV6-6	NA	TRBJ2-3	TGTGCCAGCAGTTACTCGGCGGGGACAGATACGCAGTATTTT	CASSYSAGTDTQYF
15	NA	TRBV5-1	NA	TRBJ1-1	TGCGCCAGCAGCTCCCAACAGGGCATGAACACTGAAGCTTTCTTT	CASSSQQGMNTEAFF
15	NA	TRBV11-2	few	TRBJ2-1	TGTGCCAGCAGCTTTCTTGGGACGGAGGACAATGAGCAGTTCTTC	CASSFLGTEDNEQFF
13	TRBD1	TRBV2	few	TRBJ2-5	TGTGCCAGCAGTGACGGACAGGGGAAGACCCAGTACTTC	CASSDGQGKTQYF
13	NA	TRBV5-1	NA	TRBJ2-1	TGCGCCAGCAGCACGTATCTAGCAGATGAGCAGTTCTTC	CASSTYLADEQFF
11	TRBD1	TRBV11-3	few	TRBJ1-5	TGTGCCAGCAGGGGGACAGATACGCAGCATTTT	CASRGTDTQHF
17	NA	TRBV9	few	TRBJ2-3	TGTGCCAGCAGCCCCCTGCCCGAGGCGGTTAGCACAGATACGCAGTATTTT	CASSPLPEAVSTDTQYF
12	TRBD2	TRBV20-1	many	TRBJ2-3	TGCAGTGTGCGGGGGTTCGCAGATACGCAGTATTTT	CSVRGFADTQYF
16	NA	TRBV15	NA	TRBJ1-2	TGTGCCACCAGCAGAGATCGTGTAGCAGCCTTCGGCGGCTACACCTTC	CATSRDRVAAFGGYTF
15	TRBD2	TRBV12-3/TRBV12-4	NA	TRBJ2-3	TGTGCCAGCATCCCGGGGGGGAAGGGGGGAGATACGCAGTATTTT	CASIPGGKGGDTQYF
16	NA	TRBV5-1	few	TRBJ2-1	TGCGCCAGCAGCGCAAACCTCCCTACCTTCGACAATGAGCAGTTCTTC	CASSANLPTFDNEQFF
17	NA	TRBV14	few	TRBJ2-3	TGTGCCAGCAGCCAAGATCTGGGGGTTGGCGACACAGATACGCAGTATTTT	CASSQDLGVGDTDTQYF
18	TRBD2	TRBV20-1	NA	TRBJ2-1	TGCAGTGCTAGAGGGACTAGCGGGAGGGGCCCCCTGGTCAGTGAGCAGTTCTTC	CSARGTSGRGPLVSEQFF